These 16 T cell receptor beta chains share one sample of origin, sequenced in a study of T-cell memory formation after mild COVID-19. MiXCR was run by TCRdb on the 5' RACE reads, yielding one entry per CDR3 protein. The sample comprises about 130,000 distinct CDR3 sequences, over 15% of which are singletons, and roughly 5% rests with the top ten. Sequencing input: PBMCs or a T cell subset sorted from them (not recorded which). These receptors all stem from a man aged 18 to 30 who had mild COVID-19 (a few samples of this study predate the infection). Cell type and time point are not known.

This clonotype was found a few times. The rearrangement joins TRBV5-1 to TRBJ2-3, with a possible D match to TRBD2 (5 bases). This CDR3 is built from 17 residues. Trimming left V 0 bases short and J 2 bases short, with 16 bases between. Germline V gene lookup returns CDR1 SGHRS and CDR2 YFSETQ. For the CDR3, the DNA is TGCGCCAGCAGCTTGGAGCCTAGCCCTTCGGCCACAGATACGCAGTATTTT. Translation: CASSLEPSPSATDTQYF. Full variable domain (outside the CDR3, taken from reference TRBV5-1 and TRBJ2-3): KAGVTQTPRYLIKTRGQQVTLSCSPISGHRSVSWYQQTPGQGLQFLFEYFSETQRNKGNFPGRFSGRQFSNSRSEMNVSTLELGDSALYLCASSLEPSPSATDTQYFGPGTRLTVL.

This clonotype was counted between two and nine times. V is TRBV2 and J is TRBJ2-3, with 7 bases matching TRBD2. In germline, CDR1 is SNHLY, CDR2 FYNNEI. The CDR3 length is 15 residues. V was clipped by 6 bases and J by 7 bases; unmatched bases: 13. The CDR3 here is CASSARGTIGHTQYF. The CDR3 DNA reads as TGTGCCAGCAGCGCCAGAGGGACTATCGGCCATACGCAGTATTTT.

This clonotype was seen a few times. This chain links TRBV6-1 with TRBJ1-6; 8 positions agree with TRBD1. CDR1 and CDR2 from the germline V gene are MNHNS and SASEGT. This CDR3 region has 14 residues. J was trimmed by 11 bases and V by 3 bases; bases with no gene match: 6. The CDR3 region has the DNA TGTGCCAGCAGTGAGATCCGGACAGGGACACCCCTCCACTTT. This encodes CASSEIRTGTPLHF.

V is TRBV4-3 and J is TRBJ2-5; 9 positions match TRBD1. This CDR3 comprises 15 residues. Germline CDR1 and CDR2: LGHNA and YSLEER. Trimming took 9 bases from V and 3 from J; bases not matched to a gene: 11. CDR3 in amino acids: CASKNRRQGEETQYF. In nucleotides, the CDR3 is TGCGCCAGTAAAAACCGAAGACAGGGGGAAGAGACCCAGTACTTC.

J is TRBJ2-5 and V is TRBV5-6; D is undetermined. CDR3 length: 13 amino acids. Germline values: CDR1 SGHDT, CDR2 YYEEEE. The germline V and J ends were trimmed by 4 bases and 4 bases, with 11 bases remaining between them. Written as DNA, the CDR3 is TGTGCCAGCAGCGACGGGCAACGAGAGACCCAGTACTTC. This encodes CASSDGQRETQYF. Filled out from reference TRBV5-6 and TRBJ2-5, the complete variable domain reads DAGVTQSPTHLIKTRGQQVTLRCSPKSGHDTVSWYQQALGQGPQFIFQYYEEEERQRGNFPDRFSGHQFPNYSSELNVNALLLGDSALYLCASSDGQRETQYFGPGTRLLVL.

This clonotype was detected a few times. The gene calls are TRBV10-3 and TRBJ2-3; tentatively, D is TRBD1 (6 bases). V lost 4 bases and J 4 bases, leaving 18 bases between the germline ends. The CDR3 is 16 residues long. The germline CDR1 and CDR2 sequences are ENHRY and SYGVKD. The chain's CDR3 is CAISGMGARSSDTQYF. As DNA, the CDR3 is TGTGCCATCAGTGGGATGGGGGCCCGGTCCTCAGATACGCAGTATTTT.

This clonotype was observed many times. The rearrangement joins TRBV7-2 to TRBJ2-1, with D possibly being TRBD1 (6 bases). This CDR3 comprises 13 residues. In germline, CDR1 is SGHTA, CDR2 FQGNSA. V shed 5 bases and J shed 4 bases, with 9 bases lying between them. This CDR3 reads CASSNDRYNEQFF. The CDR3 DNA reads TGTGCCAGCAGCAACGACAGGTACAATGAGCAGTTCTTC. The full variable domain, completed using reference TRBV7-2 and TRBJ2-1, is GAGVSQSPSNKVTEKGKDVELRCDPISGHTALYWYRQSLGQGLEFLIYFQGNSAPDKSGLPSDRFSAERTGGSVSTLTIQRTQQEDSAVYLCASSNDRYNEQFFGPGTRLTVL.

The chain uses TRBV4-1 and TRBJ2-2; D remains ambiguous. Trimming left V 9 bases short and J 5 bases short, with 16 bases between. The CDR3 totals 14 residues. Germline V gene lookup returns CDR1 MGHRA and CDR2 YSYEKL. Here the CDR3 reads CASGERTRTGELFF. The CDR3 region has the DNA TGCGCCAGTGGAGAACGAACGAGAACCGGGGAGCTGTTTTTT.

This clonotype was counted many times. The chain carries TRBV6-5 and TRBJ2-1; 7 bases align to TRBD1. Germline V gene sequence: CDR1 MNHEY, CDR2 SVGAGI. The junction had 5 bases not matched to a gene; V was cut back by 8 bases and J by 1 base. The CDR3 is made up of 14 amino acids. CDR3 nucleotides: TGTGCCAGCGGCCGGGACAGTTCCTACAATGAGCAGTTCTTC. As protein: CASGRDSSYNEQFF.

This clonotype has more than one count but fewer than ten. This sequence joins TRBV12-3 or TRBV12-4 and TRBJ2-1, with a weak D call TRBD1 (6 bases). There are 12 residues in the CDR3. Trimming removed 3 bases from V and 7 bases from J, with 7 bases in between. CDR3 nucleotides: TGTGCCAGCAGTTTTACAGGGAATGAGCAGTTCTTC. As protein: CASSFTGNEQFF.

The sample holds a few counts of this clonotype. The rearrangement joins TRBV5-1 to TRBJ2-3; unclear D gene. V was pared by 0 bases and J by 14 bases, with 13 bases between. The CDR3 extends over 12 amino acids. Germline V gene data show CDR1 as SGHRS and CDR2 as YFSETQ. CDR3 DNA: TGCGCCAGCAGCTTGGAAGGAACATCTCGGTATTTT. Encoded protein: CASSLEGTSRYF.

The chain has TRBV7-9 and TRBJ2-3; D may match TRBD1 or TRBD2 (5 bases each). The CDR3 is 13 residues long. V lost 9 bases and J 4 bases, leaving 14 bases between the germline ends. Germline-derived CDR1 and CDR2 are SEHNR and FQNEAQ (reference sequence). In nucleotides, the CDR3 is TGTGCCAGTCGACCTGGGGGAGCAGATACGCAGTATTTT. It yields the protein CASRPGGADTQYF.

This clonotype has only a few counts. This chain uses TRBV5-1 with TRBJ2-2; 7 nucleotides align to TRBD2. Germline loops: CDR1 SGHRS, CDR2 YFSETQ. CDR3 length equals 16 residues. Trimming cost V 6 bases and J 5 bases; bases outside gene matches: 13. CDR3 protein: CASKSGGRIATGELFF. CDR3 DNA: TGCGCCAGCAAGTCGGGGGGACGAATTGCGACCGGGGAGCTGTTTTTT. The full variable domain, completed using reference TRBV5-1 and TRBJ2-2, is KAGVTQTPRYLIKTRGQQVTLSCSPISGHRSVSWYQQTPGQGLQFLFEYFSETQRNKGNFPGRFSGRQFSNSRSEMNVSTLELGDSALYLCASKSGGRIATGELFFGEGSRLTVL.

The sample holds a few counts of this clonotype. This chain connects TRBV20-1 to TRBJ2-1; 14 positions agree with TRBD2. The V gene's germline CDR1 is DFQATT and CDR2 SNEGSKA (reference sequence). CDR3 size: 12 residues. The CDR3 protein is CRGTSGGNEQFF. The CDR3 DNA follows: TGCAGAGGGACTAGCGGGGGCAATGAGCAGTTCTTC.

V is TRBV5-4 and J is TRBJ1-2; the D gene is possibly TRBD1 (5 bases). Germline V gene lookup returns CDR1 SGHNT and CDR2 YYREEE (reference sequence). The CDR3 contains 15 residues. V was trimmed by 0 bases and J by 5 bases, leaving 14 bases between them. The CDR3 reads CASSLDYRSTYGYTF. The CDR3 coding sequence is TGTGCCAGCAGCTTGGATTACAGGAGTACATATGGCTACACCTTC.

This clonotype has only a few counts. This rearrangement joins TRBV12-3 or TRBV12-4 to TRBJ2-5; 8 bases map to TRBD1. The junction had 4 bases not matched to a gene; V was cut back by 6 bases and J by 1 base. This CDR3 contains 14 residues. The CDR3 protein is CASRLGQGQETQYF. The CDR3 DNA follows: TGTGCCAGCAGACTCGGACAGGGCCAAGAGACCCAGTACTTC.